Following are 17 T cell receptor beta chains from one sample sequenced in a study of CD8 T cells in ankylosing spondylitis. TCRdb reprocessed the 5' RACE reads via MiXCR and lists one record per CDR3 protein. The sample has some 30,000 distinct CDR3 sequences, less than 40% seen once; the top ten hold 45%. Sequenced input: synovial fluid, either unsorted or a sorted T cell fraction (not recorded which). The receptor set was obtained from a male donor with ankylosing spondylitis.

V usage is TRBV25-1 and J usage is TRBJ1-5; D is ambiguous. The germline CDR1 and CDR2 sequences are MGHDK and SYGVNS. Between the trimmed V and J ends, which lost 2 bases and 7 bases, there was a span of 12 bases. The CDR3 totals 14 residues. DNA for the CDR3: TGTGCCAGCAGTGAAGGAGGGTTTGGCCAGCCCCAGCATTTT. It translates to CASSEGGFGQPQHF.

In its sample, this clonotype was seen a few times. The V call is TRBV20-1, the J call TRBJ2-7; D unresolved. Germline loops: CDR1 DFQATT, CDR2 SNEGSKA (reference sequence). The CDR3 totals 12 residues. V lost 3 bases, J lost 3 bases, and 9 bases lay in between. The CDR3 loop reads CSASARNYEQYF. In DNA form, the CDR3 reads TGCAGTGCTAGCGCTAGGAACTACGAGCAGTACTTC.

The chain employs TRBV12-3 or TRBV12-4 and TRBJ2-7, with 12 bases that match TRBD2. With 2 bases clipped from V and 4 bases from J, the junction kept 9 bases outside the gene matches. The CDR3 length is 17 residues. The DNA of the CDR3 is TGTGCCAGCAGTTTACCCTTGACTAGCGGGAGTTCGTACGAGCAGTACTTC. Its translation is CASSLPLTSGSSYEQYF.

The table lists this clonotype with a few counts. The chain links TRBV2 to TRBJ1-2; no firm D call. V gave up 7 bases and J gave up 2 bases, with 5 bases separating them. This CDR3 has 11 residues. CDR1 and CDR2 from the germline V gene are SNHLY and FYNNEI. The CDR3 DNA reads TGTGCCAGCAAACAGAACTATGGCTACACCTTC. Amino acids: CASKQNYGYTF.

This clonotype showed up just a few times. The J gene is TRBJ2-2, the V gene TRBV5-4, with D tentatively TRBD2 (5 bases). The germline CDR1 and CDR2 sequences are SGHNT and YYREEE (reference sequence). This CDR3 contains 14 residues. The ends were cut back, 4 bases at V and 3 bases at J, with 10 bases in the middle. The CDR3 DNA follows: TGTGCCAGCAGCCCTACTAGGGACACCGGGGAGCTGTTTTTT. This encodes CASSPTRDTGELFF.

J is TRBJ1-1 and V is TRBV29-1; 10 positions agree with TRBD1. Germline CDR1 and CDR2: SQVTM and ANQGSEA. The junction had 3 bases not matched to a gene; V was cut back by 2 bases and J by 3 bases. The CDR3 length is 14 residues. The CDR3 bases are TGCAGCGTTGAAAGGGGGACAGGGGACACTGAAGCTTTCTTT. This codes for CSVERGTGDTEAFF.

The chain couples TRBV7-8 to TRBJ1-3, with a tentative D call TRBD1 (5 bases). Germline V gene data show CDR1 as SGHVS and CDR2 as FQNEAQ. The CDR3 loop spans 15 amino acids. The V end was cut by 1 base, the J end by 0 bases, with 7 bases between. CDR3 amino acids: CASSLDRSSGNTIYF. The CDR3 nucleotides read TGTGCCAGCAGCTTAGACAGGTCCTCTGGAAACACCATATATTTT.

This clonotype was observed a handful of times. V gene TRBV7-9 combines with J gene TRBJ2-5, with a weak D call TRBD1 (5 bases). Trimming removed 0 bases from V and 0 bases from J, with 5 bases in between. The germline V gene encodes CDR1 SEHNR and CDR2 FQNEAQ (reference sequence). The CDR3 contains 14 residues. Here the CDR3 DNA reads TGTGCCAGCAGCTTAGCGGGGCACCAAGAGACCCAGTACTTC. Amino acid sequence: CASSLAGHQETQYF.

This clonotype was counted only a few times. J is TRBJ2-7 and V is TRBV4-2; weak D call: TRBD1 (6 bases). The V end lost 3 bases, the J end lost 6 bases, and 9 bases lay between the germline ends. Germline CDR1 is LGHNA and CDR2 is YNFKEQ. This CDR3 contains 12 residues. Written as DNA, the CDR3 is TGTGCCAGCAGCCATCCAGGGGTCGAGCAGTACGTC. Translating gives CASSHPGVEQYV.

The CDR3 DNA reads TGTGCCACCAGCACCCTAAACACTGAAGCTTTCTTT. Its protein is CATSTLNTEAFF. This sequence joins TRBV15 and TRBJ1-1; D uncertain. The CDR3 runs to 12 residues. Germline assignment: CDR1 LNHNV and CDR2 YYDKDF (reference sequence). V dropped 4 bases and J dropped 2 bases, with 5 bases sitting between them. Full variable domain (remainder filled in from reference TRBV15 and TRBJ1-1): DAMVIQNPRYQVTQFGKPVTLSCSQTLNHNVMYWYQQKSSQAPKLLFHYYDKDFNNEADTPDNFQSRRPNTSFCFLDIRSPGLGDTAMYLCATSTLNTEAFFGQGTRLTVV.

With regard to this clonotype: This may be a read error, as it is one base from a much larger clone. The chain joins TRBV3-1 to TRBJ1-1, with D tentatively TRBD1 (6 bases). This CDR3 contains 17 residues. The germline V gene encodes CDR1 LGHDT and CDR2 YNNKEL (reference sequence). The V end was cut by 5 bases, the J end by 6 bases, with 25 bases between. The CDR3 nucleotides read TGTGCCAGCAGCACAAGAGGGGGGATCGGGGTTAACGCTGAAGCTTTCTTT. As protein: CASSTRGGIGVNAEAFF.

V and J are TRBV20-1 and TRBJ2-7, with D perhaps TRBD1 or TRBD2 (6 bases each). The CDR3 has 15 amino acids. The ends were cut back, 0 bases at V and 4 bases at J, with 16 bases in the middle. Looked up from germline, CDR1 is DFQATT and CDR2 is SNEGSKA (reference sequence). Written as DNA, the CDR3 is TGCAGTGCTAGAGATCTCACGGGGGCGCGGTACGAGCAGTACTTC. Amino acid sequence: CSARDLTGARYEQYF.

This clonotype turned up a few times. V usage is TRBV6-6 and J usage is TRBJ2-1; TRBD2 might be the D (6 bases). V lost 5 bases and J 4 bases, leaving 12 bases between the germline ends. The V gene's germline CDR1 is MNHNY and CDR2 SVGAGI (reference sequence). The CDR3 is made up of 14 amino acids. CDR3 bases: TGTGCCAGCAGTGAGATAGCGGCTTACAATGAGCAGTTCTTC. Translation: CASSEIAAYNEQFF.

This chain uses TRBV7-8 with TRBJ2-7; the D gene is possibly TRBD2 (5 bases). Germline loops: CDR1 SGHVS, CDR2 FQNEAQ. This CDR3 region has 13 residues. V was pared by 2 bases and J by 6 bases, with 11 bases between. CDR3 in amino acids: CASSLMAGGEQYV. The CDR3 DNA reads as TGTGCCAGCAGCTTAATGGCGGGCGGCGAGCAGTACGTC.

This CDR3 is CAWSVKGSGANVLTF. The CDR3 bases are TGTGCCTGGAGTGTAAAGGGCTCTGGGGCCAACGTCCTGACTTTC. The chain combines TRBV30 with TRBJ2-6; D gene unclear. Trimming shortened V by 0 bases and J by 0 bases, and 6 bases separated the two germline ends. The V gene's germline CDR1 is GTSNPN and CDR2 SVGIG (reference sequence). The CDR3 consists of 15 residues.

This clonotype came up a few times. This chain links TRBV18 with TRBJ1-1; D remains unclear. The V and J ends lost 6 bases and 3 bases respectively, with 11 bases between them. CDR1 KGHSH and CDR2 LQKENI come from the germline V gene. The CDR3 runs to 13 residues. CDR3 nucleotide sequence: TGTGCCAGCTCCCGGGGTGGATACACTGAAGCTTTCTTT. It translates to CASSRGGYTEAFF. Complete variable domain (other parts from reference TRBV18 and TRBJ1-1): NAGVMQNPRHLVRRRGQEARLRCSPMKGHSHVYWYRQLPEEGLKFMVYLQKENIIDESGMPKERFSAEFPKEGPSILRIQQVVRGDSAAYFCASSRGGYTEAFFGQGTRLTVV.

This clonotype was recorded at least ten times. This sequence joins TRBV11-2 and TRBJ2-3; D ambiguous. CDR1 and CDR2 from the germline V gene are SGHAT and FQNNGV. CDR3 length: 13 residues. Trimming left V 2 bases short and J 3 bases short, with 6 bases between. CDR3 amino acids: CASSLSRTDTQYF. The CDR3 nucleotides read TGTGCCAGCAGCTTATCTCGGACAGATACGCAGTATTTT.